This T cell receptor beta chain was identified during a study of blood T cell repertoires in COVID-19. About the research overall: Some COVID-19 samples were acute and others convalescent; all came from the United States, Italy and Spain.

Trimming shortened V by 5 bases and J by 12 bases, and 23 bases separated the two germline ends. The germline V gene encodes CDR1 SEHNR and CDR2 FQNEAQ (reference sequence). The CDR3 contains 15 residues. Source study methods: For nucleated cells, counts were estimated from reference gene primer amplification. Profiling relied on immunoSEQ multiplex PCR, and the TCRdb table lists in-frame clones only, not all of them. Clone size and V and J calls were adopted from that table, with D and trimming inferred from the DNA. The sample gives 200,000 to 300,000 clones, roughly 89% of which show up once; more than 1.5% is in the top ten.

Sequencing was performed on peripheral blood. The chain has TRBV7-9 and TRBJ2-1; D possibly corresponds to TRBD2 (5 bases). The clonotype was recovered from a woman aged 40 to 49 who had recovered from COVID-19. In DNA form, the CDR3 reads TGTGCCAGCAGCCCAACCGCGCGGGCCCTACAAGGGCAGTTCTTC. It codes for CASSPTARALQGQFF.